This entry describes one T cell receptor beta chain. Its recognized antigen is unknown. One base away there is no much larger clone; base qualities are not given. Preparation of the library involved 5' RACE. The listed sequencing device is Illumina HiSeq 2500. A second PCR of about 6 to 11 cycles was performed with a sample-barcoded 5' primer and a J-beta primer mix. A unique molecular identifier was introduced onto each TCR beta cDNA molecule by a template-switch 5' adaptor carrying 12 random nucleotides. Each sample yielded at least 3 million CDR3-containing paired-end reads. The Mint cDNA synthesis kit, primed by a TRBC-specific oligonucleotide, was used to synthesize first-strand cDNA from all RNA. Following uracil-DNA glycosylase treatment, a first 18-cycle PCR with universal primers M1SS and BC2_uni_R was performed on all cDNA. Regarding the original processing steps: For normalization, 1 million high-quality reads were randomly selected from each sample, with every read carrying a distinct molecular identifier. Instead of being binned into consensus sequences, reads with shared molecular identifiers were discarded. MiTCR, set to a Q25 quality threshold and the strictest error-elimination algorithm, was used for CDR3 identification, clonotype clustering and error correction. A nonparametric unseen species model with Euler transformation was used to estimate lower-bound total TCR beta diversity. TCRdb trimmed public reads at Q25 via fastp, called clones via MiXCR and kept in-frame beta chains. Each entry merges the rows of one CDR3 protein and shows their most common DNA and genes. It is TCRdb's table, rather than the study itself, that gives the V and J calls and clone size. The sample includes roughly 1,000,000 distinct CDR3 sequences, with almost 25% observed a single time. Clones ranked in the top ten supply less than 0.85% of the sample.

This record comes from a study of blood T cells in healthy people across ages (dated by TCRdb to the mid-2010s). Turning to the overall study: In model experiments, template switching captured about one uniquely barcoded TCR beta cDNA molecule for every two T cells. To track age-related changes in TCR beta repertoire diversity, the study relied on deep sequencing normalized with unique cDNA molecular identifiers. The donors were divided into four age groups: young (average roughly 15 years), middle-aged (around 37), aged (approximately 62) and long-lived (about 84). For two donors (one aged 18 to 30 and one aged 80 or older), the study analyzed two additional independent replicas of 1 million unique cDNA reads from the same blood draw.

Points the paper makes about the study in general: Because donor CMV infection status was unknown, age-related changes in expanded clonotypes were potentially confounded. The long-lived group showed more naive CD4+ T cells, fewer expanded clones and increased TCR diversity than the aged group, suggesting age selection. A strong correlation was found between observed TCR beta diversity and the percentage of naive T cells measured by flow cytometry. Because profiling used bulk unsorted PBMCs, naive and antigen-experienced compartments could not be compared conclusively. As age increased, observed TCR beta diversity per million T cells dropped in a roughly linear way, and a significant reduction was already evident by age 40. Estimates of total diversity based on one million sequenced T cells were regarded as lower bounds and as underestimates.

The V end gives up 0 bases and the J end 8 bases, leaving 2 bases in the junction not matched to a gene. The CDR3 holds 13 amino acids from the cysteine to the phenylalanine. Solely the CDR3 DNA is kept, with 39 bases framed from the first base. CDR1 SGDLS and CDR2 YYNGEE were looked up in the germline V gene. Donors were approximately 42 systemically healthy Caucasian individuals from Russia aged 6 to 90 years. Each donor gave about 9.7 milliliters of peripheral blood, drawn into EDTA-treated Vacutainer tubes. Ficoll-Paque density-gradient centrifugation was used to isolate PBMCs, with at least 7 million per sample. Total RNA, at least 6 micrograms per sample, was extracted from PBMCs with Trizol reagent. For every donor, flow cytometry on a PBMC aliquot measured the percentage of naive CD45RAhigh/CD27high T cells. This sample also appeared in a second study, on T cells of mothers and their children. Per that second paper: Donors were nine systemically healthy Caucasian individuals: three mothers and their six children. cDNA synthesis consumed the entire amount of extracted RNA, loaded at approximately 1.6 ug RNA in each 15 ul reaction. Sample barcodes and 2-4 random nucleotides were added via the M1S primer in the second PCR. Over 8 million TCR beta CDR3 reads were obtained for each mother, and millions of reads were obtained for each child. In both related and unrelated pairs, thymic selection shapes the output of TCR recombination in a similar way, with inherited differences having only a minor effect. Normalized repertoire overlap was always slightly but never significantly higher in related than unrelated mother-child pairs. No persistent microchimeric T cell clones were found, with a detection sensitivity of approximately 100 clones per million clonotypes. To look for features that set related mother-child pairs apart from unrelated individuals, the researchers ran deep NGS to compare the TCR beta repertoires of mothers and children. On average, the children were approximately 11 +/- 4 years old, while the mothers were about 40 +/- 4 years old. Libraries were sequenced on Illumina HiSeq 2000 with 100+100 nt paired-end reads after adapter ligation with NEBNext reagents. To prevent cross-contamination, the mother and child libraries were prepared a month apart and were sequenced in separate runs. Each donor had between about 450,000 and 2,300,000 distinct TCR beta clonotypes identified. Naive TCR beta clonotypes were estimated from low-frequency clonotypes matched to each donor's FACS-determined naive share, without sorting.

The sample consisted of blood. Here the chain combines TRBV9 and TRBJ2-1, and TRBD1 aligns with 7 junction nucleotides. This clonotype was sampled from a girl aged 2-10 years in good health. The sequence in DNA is TGTGCCAGCAGCGTAGTAGGGGGCCATGAGCAGTTCTTC. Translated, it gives CASSVVGGHEQFF.